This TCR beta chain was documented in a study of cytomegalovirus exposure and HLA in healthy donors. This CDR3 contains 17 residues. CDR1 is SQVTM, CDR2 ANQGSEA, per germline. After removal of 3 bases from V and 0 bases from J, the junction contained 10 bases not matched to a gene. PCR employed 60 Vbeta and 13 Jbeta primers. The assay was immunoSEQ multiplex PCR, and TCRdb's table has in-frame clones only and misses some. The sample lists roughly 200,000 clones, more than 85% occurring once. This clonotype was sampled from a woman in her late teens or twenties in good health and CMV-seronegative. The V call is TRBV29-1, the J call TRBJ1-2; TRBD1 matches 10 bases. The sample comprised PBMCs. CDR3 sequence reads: CSVDTGTGAQANYGYTF. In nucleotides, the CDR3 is TGCAGCGTTGATACCGGGACAGGGGCCCAAGCTAACTATGGCTACACCTTC.